The 32 T cell receptor beta chains below were found in one sample sequenced in a study of technical replicates of blood from a handful of donors. This table comes from immunoSEQ multiplex PCR, and its TCRdb copy is limited to in-frame clones, with some not included. The sample contains roughly 52,000 clones, nearly 95% of which appear only once. The sample comprised PBMCs. These receptors were collected from a human donor in good health. Some clones in this sample may be carry-over from other donors' samples.

The chain employs TRBV4-3 and TRBJ2-1; D is undetermined. The V and J ends lost 0 bases and 5 bases respectively, with 11 bases between them. The CDR3 runs 15 residues. Germline V gene sequence: CDR1 LGHNA, CDR2 YSLEER. The CDR3 reads CASSQDSLVDNEQFF. The CDR3 nucleotides read TGCGCCAGCAGCCAAGACTCCCTAGTTGACAATGAGCAGTTCTTC.

The rearrangement joins TRBV4-2 to TRBJ1-1; D is unclear. CDR1 and CDR2 from the germline V gene are LGHNA and YNFKEQ. Trimming left V 0 bases short and J 4 bases short, with 12 bases between. This CDR3 contains 15 residues. The CDR3 spells CASSQEAAEGTEAFF. In DNA, the CDR3 is TGTGCCAGCAGCCAAGAAGCAGCGGAAGGCACTGAAGCTTTCTTT.

The rearrangement joins TRBV7-9 to TRBJ1-2; D perhaps matches TRBD1 (6 bases). Germline CDR1 and CDR2: SEHNR and FQNEAQ (reference sequence). The CDR3 length is 14 residues. V lost 1 base to trimming and J lost 11 bases, with 17 bases between them. CDR3 sequence: CASSLGTGPFKYTF. Written as DNA, the CDR3 is TGTGCCAGCAGCTTAGGAACAGGGCCTTTTAAGTACACCTTC.

This chain links TRBV5-1 with TRBJ2-7; 10 positions agree with TRBD1. CDR3 size: 14 residues. V was clipped by 1 base and J by 4 bases; unmatched bases: 2. Germline lookup yields CDR1 SGHRS and CDR2 YFSETQ. CDR3 coding DNA: TGCGCCAGCAGCTTGAGGACAGGGGGTTACGAGCAGTACTTC. It is translated as CASSLRTGGYEQYF.

The chain links TRBV5-4 to TRBJ1-1; D might be TRBD1 (6 bases). CDR1 and CDR2 from the germline V gene are SGHNT and YYREEE (reference sequence). Trimming stripped 0 bases from V and 0 bases from J, with 6 bases between. CDR3 length equals 14 residues. The CDR3 nucleotides are TGTGCCAGCAGCTTGGACAGGGTGAACACTGAAGCTTTCTTT. This encodes CASSLDRVNTEAFF.

This clone appeared a few times. Written as DNA, the CDR3 is TGCGCCAGCAGCTCGGGACAGGGGGGCTCACCCCTCCACTTT. Its translation: CASSSGQGGSPLHF. This sequence joins TRBV5-1 and TRBJ1-6, with TRBD1 identical over 11 bases. The CDR3 extends over 14 amino acids. After removal of 3 bases from V and 10 bases from J, the junction contained 3 bases not matched to a gene. The germline CDR1 and CDR2 sequences are SGHRS and YFSETQ.

V and J are TRBV4-3 and TRBJ2-7, with unresolved D. The germline V gene encodes CDR1 LGHNA and CDR2 YSLEER. The CDR3 is made up of 13 amino acids. Trimming removed 3 bases from V and 0 bases from J, with 6 bases in between. For the CDR3, the DNA is TGCGCCAGCAGCCAGGGCAACTCCTACGAGCAGTACTTC. This sequence encodes CASSQGNSYEQYF.

A remark on this clone: Other DNA sequences in this sample translate to the same CDR3. The chain combines TRBV7-9 with TRBJ2-7; possible D gene TRBD2, 6 bases. The germline V gene encodes CDR1 SEHNR and CDR2 FQNEAQ (reference sequence). The CDR3 contains 13 residues. Between the trimmed V and J ends, which lost 0 bases and 4 bases, there was a span of 7 bases. In nucleotides, the CDR3 is TGTGCCAGCAGCTTAGCGGGGGGTTACGAGCAGTACTTC. Protein product: CASSLAGGYEQYF.

The chain is built from TRBV7-2 and TRBJ2-5; 9 bases map to TRBD1. The CDR3 is 16 residues long. Germline V lookup: CDR1 SGHTA, CDR2 FQGNSA. J gave up 10 bases and V 5 bases, and 17 bases lay outside the gene matches. The CDR3, as DNA: TGTGCCAGCAGCGGACAGGGGAGGTCTCTCTTCGCGCACCAGTACTTC. Translation: CASSGQGRSLFAHQYF.

This chain uses TRBV19 with TRBJ2-3; D possibly corresponds to TRBD1 (6 bases). Trimming removed 6 bases from V and 2 bases from J, with 15 bases in between. The CDR3 totals 15 residues. Germline V gene lookup returns CDR1 LNHDA and CDR2 SQIVND (reference sequence). CDR3 nucleotides: TGTGCCAGTAGCCCGGCAGGGGCTTTCACAGATACGCAGTATTTT. Translating it yields CASSPAGAFTDTQYF.

This chain connects TRBV5-5 to TRBJ2-3; 7 bases map to TRBD1. CDR1 SGHKS and CDR2 YYEKEE come from the germline V gene (reference sequence). This CDR3 comprises 14 residues. V gave up 6 bases and J gave up 4 bases; unmatched junction bases: 8. The CDR3 region is CASISGGAPDTQYF. The CDR3 coding sequence is TGTGCCAGCATTTCAGGGGGTGCTCCAGATACGCAGTATTTT.

The genes are TRBV28 and TRBJ1-1; D possibly corresponds to TRBD1 (5 bases). The CDR3 covers 15 residues. The germline V gene encodes CDR1 MDHEN and CDR2 SYDVKM. The V end was cut by 8 bases, the J end by 0 bases, with 16 bases between. CDR3 amino acids: CASAGRSGMNTEAFF. The CDR3 region has the DNA TGTGCCAGCGCCGGGCGTTCAGGGATGAACACTGAAGCTTTCTTT.

V gene TRBV5-5 combines with J gene TRBJ2-7; 10 bases agree with TRBD2. V lost 1 base and J lost 4; bases outside the gene matches: 5. CDR3 length: 15 amino acids. Germline CDR1 is SGHKS and CDR2 is YYEKEE (reference sequence). CDR3 region: CASSLSSGRQYEQYF. DNA of the CDR3: TGTGCCAGCAGCTTGAGTAGCGGGAGGCAATACGAGCAGTACTTC. The whole variable domain, remainder taken from reference TRBV5-5 and TRBJ2-7, is DAGVTQSPTHLIKTRGQQVTLRCSPISGHKSVSWYQQVLGQGPQFIFQYYEKEERGRGNFPDRFSARQFPNYSSELNVNALLLGDSALYLCASSLSSGRQYEQYFGPGTRLTVT.

The chain links TRBV9 to TRBJ1-2; perhaps TRBD1 as D (5 bases). The length of the CDR3 is 14 residues. Trimming stripped 0 bases from V and 4 bases from J, with 10 bases between. Germline assignment: CDR1 SGDLS and CDR2 YYNGEE. Here the CDR3 DNA reads TGTGCCAGCAGCGTAGGGGCAGGGTTCTATGGCTACACCTTC. Translating it yields CASSVGAGFYGYTF.

The J gene is TRBJ1-2, the V gene TRBV6-5, with D maybe TRBD1 (6 bases). Trimming removed 6 bases from V and 5 bases from J, with 16 bases in between. Germline lookup yields CDR1 MNHEY and CDR2 SVGAGI. There are 14 residues in the CDR3. CDR3: CASSLRDTYYGYTF. CDR3 nucleotides: TGTGCCAGCAGCCTCAGGGACACGTATTATGGCTACACCTTC.

The chain recombines TRBV11-3 with TRBJ2-7, with 8 bases that match TRBD1. The CDR3 runs 16 residues. V gave up 0 bases and J gave up 2 bases; unmatched junction bases: 6. CDR1 and CDR2 (germline): SGHNT, YENEEA. CDR3 in amino acids: CASSLERDRPTYEQYF. In nucleotides, the CDR3 is TGTGCCAGCAGCTTAGAAAGGGACAGGCCAACCTACGAGCAGTACTTC.

This rearrangement joins TRBV5-4 to TRBJ2-2; 10 bases map to TRBD2. After removal of 3 bases from V and 1 base from J, the junction contained 6 bases not matched to a gene. Germline lookup yields CDR1 SGHNT and CDR2 YYREEE (reference sequence). This CDR3 has 17 residues. Here the CDR3 reads CASSSALAGQNTGELFF. DNA for the CDR3: TGTGCCAGCAGCTCGGCACTAGCGGGGCAGAACACCGGGGAGCTGTTTTTT.

This chain uses TRBV29-1 with TRBJ2-1; TRBD2 agrees at 10 bases. The junction had 4 bases not matched to a gene; V was cut back by 5 bases and J by 6 bases. The germline V gene encodes CDR1 SQVTM and CDR2 ANQGSEA. The CDR3 is 13 residues long. This CDR3 is CSVLGLAFNEQFF. In DNA, the CDR3 is TGCAGCGTTCTGGGACTAGCGTTCAATGAGCAGTTCTTC.

The rearrangement uses TRBV6-1 and TRBJ2-7; D might be TRBD2 (5 bases). Germline loops: CDR1 MNHNS, CDR2 SASEGT. V was cut by 6 bases and J by 4 bases, with 19 bases left in between. This CDR3 is 15 amino acids long. Here the CDR3 reads CASRVGAGGFYEQYF. CDR3 nucleotides: TGTGCCAGCAGGGTGGGAGCAGGAGGATTTTACGAGCAGTACTTC.

The chain has TRBV5-4 and TRBJ2-2; 8 bases match TRBD1. The CDR3 runs 15 residues. The V gene's germline CDR1 is SGHNT and CDR2 YYREEE (reference sequence). The V segment lost 4 bases and the J segment 7 bases; nucleotides outside the gene matches: 9. CDR3 bases: TGTGCCAGCAGCGCGGACCAGGGGGCGATCGGGGAGCTGTTTTTT. Amino acids: CASSADQGAIGELFF.

The V gene is TRBV6-6, the J gene TRBJ2-3; perhaps TRBD2 as D (5 bases). CDR1 and CDR2 from the germline V gene are MNHNY and SVGAGI (reference sequence). V was trimmed by 0 bases and J by 14 bases, leaving 15 bases between them. This CDR3 has 13 amino acids. CDR3 in DNA: TGTGCCAGCAGTTACTCGAGCGGCCCCCCGCCGTATTTT. Its translation is CASSYSSGPPPYF.

This clone was seen only once. The genes are TRBV27 and TRBJ1-5; TRBD1 is a possible D gene (6 bases). This CDR3 has 14 residues. The germline V gene encodes CDR1 MNHEY and CDR2 SMNVEV (reference sequence). With 5 bases removed from V and 4 bases from J, the gap between germline ends came to 12 bases. The CDR3 reads CASSQQGVNQPQHF. For the CDR3, the DNA is TGTGCCAGCAGTCAACAGGGTGTAAATCAGCCCCAGCATTTT.

V usage is TRBV4-3 and J usage is TRBJ1-4; TRBD1 agrees at 7 bases. Germline CDR1 LGHNA, CDR2 YSLEER. Trimming at V came to 2 bases and at J to 0 bases, leaving 6 bases not matched to a gene. The CDR3 extends over 17 amino acids. The CDR3 nucleotides are TGCGCCAGCAGCCAAAACAGGGGATCTGCAACTAATGAAAAACTGTTTTTT. Translating gives CASSQNRGSATNEKLFF.

In DNA form, the CDR3 reads TGTGCCAGCAGTCTCCCGGGAGGGGGGAGTCAGCCCCAGCATTTT. Its translation: CASSLPGGGSQPQHF. The rearrangement uses TRBV2 and TRBJ1-5, with a weak D call TRBD1 (6 bases). Per the germline V gene, CDR1 is SNHLY and CDR2 is FYNNEI. The CDR3 extends over 15 amino acids. V lost 5 bases and J lost 6, with 17 bases in between.

This clone came up once. The rearrangement links TRBV7-2 to TRBJ2-3, with TRBD2 matching 8 bases. The CDR3 covers 15 residues. Per the germline V gene, CDR1 is SGHTA and CDR2 is FQGNSA. V shed 5 bases and J 0 bases; nucleotides not matched to a gene: 4. This CDR3 is CASSPQRGSTDTQYF. As DNA, the CDR3 is TGTGCCAGCAGCCCACAGCGGGGGAGCACAGATACGCAGTATTTT.

This clone turned up a few times. The V and J genes are TRBV6-5 and TRBJ2-7, with TRBD2 matching over 8 bases. The V segment lost 4 bases and the J segment 1 base; nucleotides outside the gene matches: 6. Germline loops: CDR1 MNHEY, CDR2 SVGAGI. The CDR3 loop spans 15 amino acids. The CDR3 DNA reads TGTGCCAGCAGTTCCAGCGGGAGTATGTCCTACGAGCAGTACTTC. This encodes CASSSSGSMSYEQYF.

The rearrangement uses TRBV6-1 and TRBJ1-5, with D uncertain. The CDR3 runs 14 residues. V gave up 5 bases and J gave up 0 bases, with 8 bases separating them. Germline V gene data show CDR1 as MNHNS and CDR2 as SASEGT. CDR3 region: CASSSRNSNQPQHF. CDR3 bases: TGTGCCAGCAGTTCCAGAAATAGCAATCAGCCCCAGCATTTT.

The chain combines TRBV9 with TRBJ2-3, with TRBD2 identical over 13 bases. V dropped 2 bases and J dropped 6; count of bases not matched to a gene: 3. CDR3 length equals 15 residues. CDR1 is SGDLS and CDR2 is YYNGEE in the germline V gene. The CDR3 sequence: CASSVGTSGADTQYF. The CDR3 DNA is TGTGCCAGCAGCGTCGGGACTAGCGGGGCGGATACGCAGTATTTT.

The rearrangement uses TRBV5-1 and TRBJ1-5; the D gene is possibly TRBD1 (5 bases). V gave up 0 bases and J gave up 0 bases, with 7 bases separating them. This CDR3 is 15 amino acids long. From germline, CDR1 is SGHRS and CDR2 YFSETQ. DNA of the CDR3: TGCGCCAGCAGCTTGGAGGGGAATAGCAATCAGCCCCAGCATTTT. This codes for CASSLEGNSNQPQHF. Variable domain in full (rest from reference TRBV5-1 and TRBJ1-5): KAGVTQTPRYLIKTRGQQVTLSCSPISGHRSVSWYQQTPGQGLQFLFEYFSETQRNKGNFPGRFSGRQFSNSRSEMNVSTLELGDSALYLCASSLEGNSNQPQHFGDGTRLSIL.

The CDR3 protein is CASSFIRGQETQYF. CDR3 coding DNA: TGTGCCAGCAGCTTTATTAGGGGACAAGAGACCCAGTACTTC. The chain links TRBV7-6 to TRBJ2-5; D might be TRBD1 (5 bases). V was pared by 3 bases and J by 2 bases, with 10 bases between. CDR3 size: 14 residues. CDR1 and CDR2 from the germline V gene are SGHVS and FNYEAQ. The variable domain in full, completed from reference TRBV7-6 and TRBJ2-5, reads GAGVSQSPRYKVTKRGQDVALRCDPISGHVSLYWYRQALGQGPEFLTYFNYEAQQDKSGLPNDRFSAERPEGSISTLTIQRTEQRDSAMYRCASSFIRGQETQYFGPGTRLLVL.

This chain joins TRBV30 and TRBJ2-1; TRBD2 agrees at 7 bases. Losses at the gene ends were 4 bases for V and 9 bases for J; bases not matched to a gene: 21. The length of the CDR3 is 17 residues. Germline lookup yields CDR1 GTSNPN and CDR2 SVGIG (reference sequence). The CDR3 is CAWKRGVWRESLGEQFF. The CDR3 region has the DNA TGTGCCTGGAAAAGAGGTGTATGGCGGGAGAGTTTGGGTGAGCAGTTCTTC.

The chain joins TRBV5-1 to TRBJ2-5; D is uncertain. CDR3 length: 14 amino acids. The V gene's germline CDR1 is SGHRS and CDR2 YFSETQ. Trimming cost V 1 base and J 1 base, with 8 bases left between them. The CDR3, as DNA: TGCGCCAGCAGCTTGTTGACTGCCCAAGAGACCCAGTACTTC. Translation: CASSLLTAQETQYF.